The T cell receptor (beta chain) under discussion was sequenced for a study of T-cell memory formation after mild COVID-19. Study details: TCR clusters largely stayed donor specific. General observations from the study: CD4/CD8 balance characterized clones contracting day 15 to 85, and CD4+ skew characterized later expanders.

CDR1 KGHDR and CDR2 SFDVKD come from the germline V gene. The CDR3 totals 16 residues. After removal of 4 bases from V and 4 bases from J, the junction contained 4 bases not matched to a gene. Constant-segment primers were used for 5'RACE, and the resulting TCR alpha and TCR beta cDNA libraries carried sample barcodes and UMIs. From the 5' RACE reads, TCRdb called clonotypes with MiXCR, one entry per CDR3 protein. The sample yields 250,000 to 400,000 distinct CDR3 sequences, roughly an eighth seen once. With regard to this clonotype: Its cognate antigen is unknown.

The chain links TRBV24-1 to TRBJ2-1, with 12 nucleotides matching TRBD2. The sequenced sample was PBMCs or a T cell subset sorted from them (not recorded which). This sequence originates from a man aged 18 to 35 who had mild COVID-19 (a few samples of this study predate the infection). Cell type and time point are not known. CDR3 protein: CATSDLAGGPYNEQFF. In DNA form, the CDR3 reads TGTGCCACCAGTGACCTAGCGGGGGGGCCTTACAATGAGCAGTTCTTC.